What follows are 27 T cell receptor beta chains derived from one specimen sequenced in a study of blood T cell repertoires in COVID-19. Here immunoSEQ multiplex PCR was the method, and the copy in TCRdb shows in-frame clones only, minus some. The sample lists about 180,000 clones; 89% were seen once. The sequencing input was PBMCs or T cells enriched from blood (not recorded which). These receptors were obtained from a woman aged 40 to 55 with acute COVID-19.

The gene calls are TRBV2 and TRBJ2-3; D might be TRBD2 (5 bases). V gave up 7 bases and J gave up 4 bases, with 18 bases separating them. The CDR3 spans 15 residues. Per the germline V gene, CDR1 is SNHLY and CDR2 is FYNNEI. The CDR3 sequence is CASNAWAAGPDTQYF. In DNA form, the CDR3 reads TGTGCCAGCAACGCGTGGGCTGCGGGCCCAGATACGCAGTATTTT. The entire variable domain, with the rest obtained from reference TRBV2 and TRBJ2-3, is as follows: EPEVTQTPSHQVTQMGQEVILRCVPISNHLYFYWYRQILGQKVEFLVSFYNNEISEKSEIFDDQFSVERPDGSNFTLKIRSTKLEDSAMYFCASNAWAAGPDTQYFGPGTRLTVL.

This clone occurred a few times. The V call is TRBV12-3 or TRBV12-4, the J call TRBJ1-1; 7 bases align to TRBD1. With V trimmed by 8 bases and J by 1 base, 4 bases remained unmatched. The CDR3 consists of 13 residues. CDR3 bases: TGTGCCAGCGCAGGGGGAGAGAACACTGAAGCTTTCTTT. Translation: CASAGGENTEAFF.

V is TRBV9 and J is TRBJ2-5, with D possibly TRBD1 on 6 matching bases. Germline values: CDR1 SGDLS, CDR2 YYNGEE. CDR3 length: 13 amino acids. Trimming left V 0 bases short and J 4 bases short, with 7 bases between. CDR3 loop: CASSVEGVETQYF. The CDR3 DNA follows: TGTGCCAGCAGCGTAGAGGGGGTAGAGACCCAGTACTTC.

The chain joins TRBV19 to TRBJ1-1, with a weak D call TRBD1 (6 bases). Germline V gene sequence: CDR1 LNHDA, CDR2 SQIVND (reference sequence). V was pared by 8 bases and J by 8 bases, with 12 bases between. This CDR3 has 11 residues. DNA of the CDR3: TGTGCCAGTTCCTCCGGGACAGAAGCTTTCTTT. Its translation: CASSSGTEAFF.

On this clone itself: The same CDR3 can be traced to other DNA sequences in this sample. The genes are TRBV2 and TRBJ1-1, with TRBD1 identical over 7 bases. V shed 4 bases, J shed 5 bases, and the junction held 4 bases outside the gene matches. The germline CDR1 and CDR2 sequences are SNHLY and FYNNEI. This CDR3 region has 13 residues. CDR3 in DNA: TGTGCCAGCAGTGGACAGGGTGGGACTGAAGCTTTCTTT. This codes for CASSGQGGTEAFF. Combining the CDR3 with reference TRBV2 and TRBJ1-1 gives the whole variable domain EPEVTQTPSHQVTQMGQEVILRCVPISNHLYFYWYRQILGQKVEFLVSFYNNEISEKSEIFDDQFSVERPDGSNFTLKIRSTKLEDSAMYFCASSGQGGTEAFFGQGTRLTVV.

In regard to this clone: Other DNA sequences in this specimen translate into the identical CDR3. The gene calls are TRBV19 and TRBJ2-5; the match to TRBD1 covers 10 bases. After removal of 4 bases from V and 4 bases from J, the junction contained 6 bases not matched to a gene. The CDR3 has 15 amino acids. Per the germline V gene, CDR1 is LNHDA and CDR2 is SQIVND (reference sequence). The CDR3 reads CASSTGTGAGETQYF. The DNA of the CDR3 is TGTGCCAGTAGTACCGGGACAGGGGCGGGAGAGACCCAGTACTTC.

In this sample, this clone turned up once. J is TRBJ1-1 and V is TRBV5-1; D remains unclear. CDR1 is SGHRS and CDR2 is YFSETQ in the germline V gene. The CDR3 is 13 amino acids. Trimming cost V 0 bases and J 5 bases, with 8 bases left between them. The CDR3 DNA reads as TGCGCCAGCAGCTTGGACGGCGGGACTGAAGCTTTCTTT. Its translation: CASSLDGGTEAFF.

The J gene is TRBJ1-2, the V gene TRBV5-6, with 7 bases that match TRBD1. The junction had 8 bases not matched to a gene; V was cut back by 4 bases and J by 8 bases. There are 13 residues in the CDR3. The germline V gene has CDR1 SGHDT and CDR2 YYEEEE. CDR3 residues: CASSPTGDGGYTF. In DNA, the CDR3 is TGTGCCAGCAGCCCCACAGGGGACGGGGGCTACACCTTC.

This sequence joins TRBV4-2 and TRBJ1-5, with 9 bases lining up with TRBD1. This CDR3 region has 15 residues. Germline-derived CDR1 and CDR2 are LGHNA and YNFKEQ. V shed 1 base, J shed 5 bases, and the junction held 3 bases outside the gene matches. The CDR3 coding sequence is TGTGCCAGCAGCCAAGGGACAGGGGTCGATCAGCCCCAGCATTTT. Translating gives CASSQGTGVDQPQHF.

The chain recombines TRBV11-1 with TRBJ2-5; D possibly corresponds to TRBD2 (6 bases). Germline CDR1 is SGHAT and CDR2 is FQDESV (reference sequence). CDR3 size: 15 residues. V lost 6 bases to trimming and J lost 2 bases, with 16 bases between them. The CDR3 bases are TGTGCCAGCAGTCCCGCACTTGCGGGACAAGAGACCCAGTACTTC. It codes for CASSPALAGQETQYF. The complete variable domain, with remaining parts taken from reference TRBV11-1 and TRBJ2-5, reads EAEVAQSPRYKITEKSQAVAFWCDPISGHATLYWYRQILGQGPELLVQFQDESVVDDSQLPKDRFSAERLKGVDSTLKIQPAELGDSAMYLCASSPALAGQETQYFGPGTRLLVL.

The chain has TRBV18 and TRBJ1-5; D possibly corresponds to TRBD1 (5 bases). The CDR3 runs to 14 residues. Germline assignment: CDR1 KGHSH and CDR2 LQKENI. The ends were cut back, 4 bases at V and 1 base at J, with 8 bases in the middle. The CDR3 protein is CASSQGVSNQPQHF. The CDR3 DNA sequence: TGTGCCAGCTCACAAGGGGTGAGCAATCAGCCCCAGCATTTT.

This chain uses TRBV9 with TRBJ1-2; D call uncertain. Germline CDR1 is SGDLS and CDR2 is YYNGEE. The CDR3 runs to 15 residues. V was cut by 6 bases and J by 0 bases, with 15 bases left in between. CDR3 sequence reads: CASTRPGGTNYGYTF. DNA for the CDR3: TGTGCCAGCACTCGTCCCGGAGGCACTAACTATGGCTACACCTTC.

The chain employs TRBV7-2 and TRBJ2-5; 8 nucleotides agree with TRBD2. The V gene end was trimmed by 5 bases and the J gene end by 0 bases; junction bases not matched to a gene: 11. CDR3 size: 17 residues. Germline V gene lookup returns CDR1 SGHTA and CDR2 FQGNSA. CDR3 sequence reads: CASSKTLAGPYQETQYF. DNA for the CDR3: TGTGCCAGCAGCAAAACCTTAGCGGGACCGTACCAAGAGACCCAGTACTTC.

V gene TRBV30 combines with J gene TRBJ2-7; 10 bases map to TRBD1. This CDR3 has 14 residues. With V trimmed by 8 bases and J by 2 bases, 9 bases remained unmatched. Germline V CDR1 and CDR2: GTSNPN, SVGIG (reference sequence). In DNA form, the CDR3 reads TGTGCCCTCGGCGGTGGGACAGGGGCCTACGAGCAGTACTTC. Translating gives CALGGGTGAYEQYF.

V and J are TRBV24-1 and TRBJ2-7; the match to TRBD1 covers 8 bases. The CDR3 runs to 16 residues. After removal of 4 bases from V and 3 bases from J, the junction contained 10 bases not matched to a gene. Germline CDR1 reads KGHDR; CDR2 reads SFDVKD. DNA for the CDR3: TGTGCCACCAGTGAGCCCAGGGGGCGTCCATACTACGAGCAGTACTTC. Translated, it gives CATSEPRGRPYYEQYF.

The chain is built from TRBV19 and TRBJ1-5; D call uncertain. Trimming took off 0 bases at V and 7 bases at J, with 7 bases between the two ends. Looked up from germline, CDR1 is LNHDA and CDR2 is SQIVND (reference sequence). This CDR3 is 13 amino acids long. In DNA form, the CDR3 reads TGTGCCAGTAGTATAGACAGGTTCCAGCCCCAGCATTTT. Encoded protein: CASSIDRFQPQHF.

Only a few counts were recorded for this clone. The chain recombines TRBV7-2 with TRBJ2-3; 8 nucleotides match TRBD2. V shed 8 bases and J 4 bases; nucleotides not matched to a gene: 5. CDR3 length: 13 residues. The germline V gene has CDR1 SGHTA and CDR2 FQGNSA. This CDR3 reads CASGREGSDTQYF. The CDR3 bases are TGTGCCAGCGGTCGGGAGGGATCAGATACGCAGTATTTT.

The chain recombines TRBV7-8 with TRBJ2-2, with 9 bases matching TRBD2. The V and J ends lost 5 bases and 7 bases, in that order; junction bases with no gene match: 8. Germline-derived CDR1 and CDR2 are SGHVS and FQNEAQ. CDR3 length: 15 amino acids. CDR3 DNA sequence: TGTGCCAGCAGCCCTGGATCAGCGGGGGGCGGGGAGCTGTTTTTT. Residues: CASSPGSAGGGELFF.

The chain uses TRBV5-4 and TRBJ2-2, with D unresolved. The germline CDR1 and CDR2 sequences are SGHNT and YYREEE (reference sequence). V lost 3 bases and J lost 3, with 9 bases in between. This CDR3 has 14 amino acids. The CDR3 coding sequence is TGTGCCAGCAGCTCGGCTCGGGACACCGGGGAGCTGTTTTTT. The encoded protein is CASSSARDTGELFF.

This clone was seen a handful of times. The chain couples TRBV7-2 to TRBJ2-1; TRBD2 aligns across 10 bases. Unmatched junction bases numbered 9, after V lost 5 bases and J lost 2 bases. This CDR3 is 17 amino acids long. Germline assignment: CDR1 SGHTA and CDR2 FQGNSA. CDR3 nucleotide sequence: TGTGCCAGCAGCCCCCCCTCCGGACTAGCGGCCTACAATGAGCAGTTCTTC. It translates to CASSPPSGLAAYNEQFF.

This rearrangement joins TRBV6-5 to TRBJ2-1; D is unclear. The CDR3 runs to 16 residues. The germline V and J ends were trimmed by 0 bases and 1 base, with 10 bases remaining between them. Germline values: CDR1 MNHEY, CDR2 SVGAGI. CDR3 region: CASSYSKAGSYNEQFF. DNA of the CDR3: TGTGCCAGCAGTTACTCGAAGGCAGGTTCCTACAATGAGCAGTTCTTC.

The rearrangement links TRBV4-1 to TRBJ2-1; 11 bases align to TRBD2. The CDR3 runs 17 residues. CDR1 and CDR2 (germline): MGHRA, YSYEKL. Trimming took 0 bases from V and 1 from J; bases not matched to a gene: 2. CDR3 protein: CASSQDVAGGSYNEQFF. The DNA for the CDR3 is TGCGCCAGCAGCCAAGATGTAGCGGGGGGGTCCTACAATGAGCAGTTCTTC.

V gene TRBV28 combines with J gene TRBJ2-2, with D possibly matching TRBD1 (5 bases). Between the trimmed V and J ends, which lost 5 bases and 3 bases, there was a span of 13 bases. Per the germline V gene, CDR1 is MDHEN and CDR2 is SYDVKM. The CDR3 spans 15 residues. The CDR3 DNA sequence: TGTGCCAGCAGTCCCCAGGGCAGGCACACCGGGGAGCTGTTTTTT. Translating it yields CASSPQGRHTGELFF.

This clone was observed a single time. The chain couples TRBV19 to TRBJ2-2, with 10 bases matching TRBD2. V lost 5 bases and J lost 0; bases outside the gene matches: 3. CDR3 length: 16 amino acids. Germline V CDR1 and CDR2: LNHDA, SQIVND (reference sequence). The CDR3 coding sequence is TGTGCCAGTAGTCGTAGCGGGGGGCCGAACACCGGGGAGCTGTTTTTT. Translating it yields CASSRSGGPNTGELFF. Complete variable domain (other parts from reference TRBV19 and TRBJ2-2): DGGITQSPKYLFRKEGQNVTLSCEQNLNHDAMYWYRQDPGQGLRLIYYSQIVNDFQKGDIAEGYSVSREKKESFPLTVTSAQKNPTAFYLCASSRSGGPNTGELFFGEGSRLTVL.

The rearrangement links TRBV7-9 to TRBJ1-1; possible D gene TRBD1, 5 bases. The CDR3 runs to 14 residues. Germline CDR1 is SEHNR and CDR2 is FQNEAQ (reference sequence). V gave up 8 bases and J gave up 1 base, with 14 bases separating them. CDR3 region: CASLEGSWNTEAFF. The CDR3 DNA follows: TGTGCCAGCCTGGAGGGGTCATGGAACACTGAAGCTTTCTTT.

This clone was found once. The genes are TRBV2 and TRBJ1-2, with D possibly TRBD1 on 6 matching bases. V lost 2 bases and J lost 5, with 15 bases in between. This CDR3 spans 15 amino acids. Germline V gene lookup returns CDR1 SNHLY and CDR2 FYNNEI. As DNA, the CDR3 is TGTGCCAGCAGTGAAAACGGTCCAGGGGCTTATGGCTACACCTTC. Its translation: CASSENGPGAYGYTF.

The rearrangement uses TRBV19 and TRBJ1-5; 7 nucleotides align to TRBD1. Germline lookup yields CDR1 LNHDA and CDR2 SQIVND (reference sequence). Trimming took 5 bases from V and 7 from J; bases not matched to a gene: 11. The CDR3 spans 15 residues. CDR3 DNA sequence: TGTGCCAGTAGTCTTTCCGGGACAGCCATACAGCCCCAGCATTTT. Protein sequence: CASSLSGTAIQPQHF.